These 16 T cell receptor beta chains originate from one sample sequenced in a study of cytomegalovirus exposure and HLA in healthy donors (dated 2017 in TCRdb). Libraries were made using the immunoSEQ multiplex PCR assay. For the multiplex PCR, a mixture combining 60 forward primers for TCR Vbeta segments and 13 reverse primers for TCR Jbeta segments was used. This is the immuneACCESS table as TCRdb keeps it, with only in-frame sequences that have V and J called. A part of the clones is gone; compared with another copy, unresolved V genes explain less than half, and the rest is unexplained. The sample has roughly 80,000 clones on record, under 70% of them singletons. About 6.9% of the sample is taken by the ten largest. Specimen: PBMCs. The receptors were gathered from a woman between 50 and 59 years old in good health and CMV-seropositive.

The chain recombines TRBV25-1 with TRBJ2-5, with TRBD1 matching 7 bases. CDR1 is MGHDK and CDR2 is SYGVNS in the germline V gene. V lost 8 bases and J lost 2; bases outside the gene matches: 2. There are 12 residues in the CDR3. The CDR3 protein is CASLTGQETQYF. Here the CDR3 DNA reads TGTGCCAGCCTGACAGGGCAAGAGACCCAGTACTTC.

The chain couples TRBV9 to TRBJ2-2, with a possible D match to TRBD2 (7 bases). The V gene's germline CDR1 is SGDLS and CDR2 YYNGEE. The CDR3 loop spans 17 amino acids. V lost 2 bases and J 9 bases, leaving 23 bases between the germline ends. The CDR3 DNA is TGTGCCAGCAGCGTTTTCTCGGGCCGCGGGGGCCGCCGGGAGCTGTTTTTT. This sequence encodes CASSVFSGRGGRRELFF.

The V gene is TRBV12-1, the J gene TRBJ2-2; TRBD2 is the table's D call, not checked against the DNA. TRBV12-1 is a known pseudogene. The CDR3 sequence is 13 residues long. CDR3 in DNA: TGTGCCAGCAGCTCTTCTAGTCCCGGGGAGCTGTTTTTT. Amino acids: CASSSSSPGELFF.

The chain links TRBV25-1 to TRBJ1-1; D might be TRBD1 (6 bases). CDR1 is MGHDK, CDR2 SYGVNS, per germline. The CDR3 consists of 15 residues. Trimming pared 4 bases from V and 0 bases from J, leaving 12 bases between. The CDR3 reads CASSARTAMNTEAFF. The CDR3 DNA is TGTGCCAGCAGTGCTAGGACAGCCATGAACACTGAAGCTTTCTTT.

The genes are TRBV7-6 and TRBJ1-1; no clear D. V lost 5 bases, J lost 7 bases, and 8 bases lay in between. Germline CDR1 is SGHVS and CDR2 is FNYEAQ. The CDR3 is 11 residues long. The CDR3 reads CASSPGFEAFF. The CDR3 bases are TGTGCCAGCAGCCCGGGATTTGAAGCTTTCTTT.

The gene calls are TRBV6-1 and TRBJ1-5, with 8 bases identical to TRBD1. The germline V gene has CDR1 MNHNS and CDR2 SASEGT. The trim removed 4 bases at V and 9 bases at J, leaving 11 bases unmatched. The CDR3 is 15 residues long. DNA of the CDR3: TGTGCCAGCAGTGTTACCGGGACAGGAAGTCGGCCCCAGCATTTT. It is translated as CASSVTGTGSRPQHF.

This chain uses TRBV5-1 with TRBJ2-3; TRBD2 matches at 8 bases. V gave up 2 bases and J gave up 0 bases; unmatched junction bases: 8. The CDR3 contains 17 residues. CDR1 and CDR2 from the germline V gene are SGHRS and YFSETQ. As DNA, the CDR3 is TGCGCCAGCAGCTTTTTCGTTCAGCGGGGGAGCACAGATACGCAGTATTTT. It is translated as CASSFFVQRGSTDTQYF.

The CDR3 protein is CASTLQLQGSEGYTF. The CDR3 DNA sequence: TGTGCCAGCACCCTCCAGTTACAGGGGAGCGAGGGCTACACCTTC. The chain joins TRBV7-9 to TRBJ1-2; 7 bases are a match to TRBD1. Germline CDR1 SEHNR, CDR2 FQNEAQ (reference sequence). J was trimmed by 8 bases and V by 7 bases; bases with no gene match: 16. This CDR3 comprises 15 residues.

This clone has a single count. The chain has TRBV16 and TRBJ1-6; 7 bases agree with TRBD1. The germline gives CDR1 KGHSY, CDR2 FQNENV. The V segment lost 0 bases and the J segment 3 bases; nucleotides outside the gene matches: 2. This CDR3 comprises 16 residues. The CDR3 DNA sequence: TGTGCCAGCAGCCAATCAGGGGGCAACTATAATTCACCCCTCCACTTT. This codes for CASSQSGGNYNSPLHF.

V usage is TRBV5-8 and J usage is TRBJ2-7; tentative D call: TRBD1 (6 bases). Trimming left V 0 bases short and J 3 bases short, with 7 bases between. This CDR3 has 13 amino acids. Germline V CDR1 and CDR2: SGHTS, YDEGEE. The CDR3 region has the DNA TGTGCCAGCAGCTTGGACAGGGACTACGAGCAGTACGTC. It is translated as CASSLDRDYEQYV.

The chain carries TRBV27 and TRBJ2-1; D is undetermined. Trimming pared 3 bases from V and 9 bases from J, leaving 6 bases between. The V gene's germline CDR1 is MNHEY and CDR2 SMNVEV (reference sequence). This CDR3 is built from 11 residues. The CDR3 DNA reads as TGTGCCAGCAGTTTCGGAGCTGAGCAGTTCTTC. Protein sequence: CASSFGAEQFF.

As concerns this clone: Compared with germline, one end of the junction differs, possibly owing to a read error. Other DNA sequences in this sample translate to the same CDR3. The chain recombines TRBV10-3 with TRBJ1-5; D might be TRBD1 (6 bases). CDR1 is ENHRY, CDR2 SYGVKD, per germline. This CDR3 comprises 14 residues. The CDR3 region is CAIGPLGANQPQHF. The CDR3 nucleotides read TGCGCCATCGGACCTTTGGGGGCGAATCAGCCCCAGCATTTT.

V and J are TRBV4-1 and TRBJ1-1, with TRBD1 identical over 7 bases. Germline V CDR1 and CDR2: MGHRA, YSYEKL. The CDR3 extends over 15 amino acids. V dropped 1 base and J dropped 0; count of bases not matched to a gene: 2. Here the CDR3 DNA reads TGCGCCAGCAGCCAAGGGGACAGACTGAACACTGAAGCTTTCTTT. Amino acids: CASSQGDRLNTEAFF.

The chain couples TRBV5-1 to TRBJ2-6; D might be TRBD1 (5 bases). Germline values: CDR1 SGHRS, CDR2 YFSETQ. The CDR3 is made up of 16 amino acids. The ends were cut back, 2 bases at V and 0 bases at J, with 9 bases in the middle. For the CDR3, the DNA is TGCGCCAGCAGCTTAGACAGTAGCTCTGGGGCCAACGTCCTGACTTTC. Translating it yields CASSLDSSSGANVLTF.

This rearrangement joins TRBV5-5 to TRBJ1-1; no definite D call. V lost 1 base and J 1 base, leaving 8 bases between the germline ends. Germline-derived CDR1 and CDR2 are SGHKS and YYEKEE (reference sequence). The length of the CDR3 is 14 residues. This chain's CDR3 is CASSLFPSNTEAFF. The DNA for the CDR3 is TGTGCCAGCAGCTTGTTCCCGTCGAACACTGAAGCTTTCTTT.

The chain carries TRBV5-1 and TRBJ1-2; D gene unclear. The ends were cut back, 0 bases at V and 8 bases at J, with 14 bases in the middle. Per the germline V gene, CDR1 is SGHRS and CDR2 is YFSETQ. The CDR3 has 14 amino acids. CDR3 coding DNA: TGCGCCAGCAGCTTGGTAGGAGGGTCGGGAGGCTACACCTTC. Its protein is CASSLVGGSGGYTF.